This T cell receptor (beta chain) was observed in a study of cytomegalovirus exposure and HLA in healthy donors. The wider study: Within an early data release were about 85 million unique TCRs drawn from HLA-typed donors.

The junction had 14 bases not matched to a gene; V was cut back by 1 base and J by 5 bases. CDR1 and CDR2 from the germline V gene are LGHNA and YSLEER. The CDR3 is 18 amino acids. PCR was performed using 60 Vbeta and 13 Jbeta primers. Only in-frame clones appear in the TCRdb table, and some are missing; sequencing was by immunoSEQ multiplex PCR. In the table there are around 170,000 clones, approximately 80% of which are singletons. General study findings and limits: Specific recognition of CMV antigens was confirmed in vitro for a few chains (all CMV-associated). Reportedly, cytomegalovirus status was diagnosed with high sensitivity and specificity. Listed as cytomegalovirus-associated were 150 to 200 TCR beta chains.

This clone has a single count. What it recognizes is unknown. The sequence derives from a woman aged 50 to 60 in good health and CMV-seropositive. The sample comprised PBMCs. The V and J genes are TRBV4-3 and TRBJ2-5, with 9 bases fitting TRBD2. CDR3 DNA sequence: TGCGCCAGCAGCCAAGGTTCCATTCGGAGCGGGGGGCGTGAGACCCAGTACTTC. Translated: CASSQGSIRSGGRETQYF.